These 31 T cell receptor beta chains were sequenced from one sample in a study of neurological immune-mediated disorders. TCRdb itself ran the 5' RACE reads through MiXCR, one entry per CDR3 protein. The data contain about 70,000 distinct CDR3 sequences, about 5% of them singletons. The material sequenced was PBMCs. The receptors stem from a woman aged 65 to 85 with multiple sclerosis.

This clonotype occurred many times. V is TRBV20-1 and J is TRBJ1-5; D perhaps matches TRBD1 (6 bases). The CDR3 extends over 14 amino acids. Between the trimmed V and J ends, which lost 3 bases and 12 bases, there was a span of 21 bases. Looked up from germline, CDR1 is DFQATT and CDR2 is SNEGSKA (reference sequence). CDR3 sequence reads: CSASPERGGMLQHF. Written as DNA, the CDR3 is TGCAGTGCTAGCCCGGAACGAGGGGGAATGCTCCAGCATTTT.

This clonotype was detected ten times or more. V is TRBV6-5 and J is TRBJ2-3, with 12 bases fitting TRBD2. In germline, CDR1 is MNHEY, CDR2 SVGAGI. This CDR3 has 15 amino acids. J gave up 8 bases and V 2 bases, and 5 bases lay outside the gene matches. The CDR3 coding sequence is TGTGCCAGCAGTTACCTCGGGACTAGCGGGCTTACGCAGTATTTT. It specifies CASSYLGTSGLTQYF.

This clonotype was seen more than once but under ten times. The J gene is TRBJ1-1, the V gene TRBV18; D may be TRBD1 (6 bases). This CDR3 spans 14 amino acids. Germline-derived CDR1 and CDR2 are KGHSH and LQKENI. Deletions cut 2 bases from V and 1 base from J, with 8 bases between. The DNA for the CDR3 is TGTGCCAGCTCACCATCGACAGGGAACACTGAAGCTTTCTTT. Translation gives CASSPSTGNTEAFF.

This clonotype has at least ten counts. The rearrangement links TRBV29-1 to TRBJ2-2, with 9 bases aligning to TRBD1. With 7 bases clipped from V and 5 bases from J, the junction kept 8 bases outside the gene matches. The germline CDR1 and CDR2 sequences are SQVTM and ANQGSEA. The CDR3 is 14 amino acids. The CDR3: CSAMRQGGTGELFF. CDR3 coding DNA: TGCAGCGCTATGAGACAGGGGGGTACCGGGGAGCTGTTTTTT.

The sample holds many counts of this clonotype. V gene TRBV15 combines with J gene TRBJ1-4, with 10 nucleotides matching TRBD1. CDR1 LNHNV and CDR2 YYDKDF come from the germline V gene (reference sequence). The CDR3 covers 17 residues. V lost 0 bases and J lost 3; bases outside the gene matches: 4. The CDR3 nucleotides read TGTGCCACCAGCAGAGATCGGGGGACAGGGGCTAATGAAAAACTGTTTTTT. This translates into CATSRDRGTGANEKLFF.

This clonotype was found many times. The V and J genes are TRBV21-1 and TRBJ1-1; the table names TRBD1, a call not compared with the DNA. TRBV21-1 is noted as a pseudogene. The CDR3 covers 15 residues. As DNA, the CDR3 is TGTGCCAGCAGATTCTTCGTTAGGGGGGACACTGAAGCTTTCTTT. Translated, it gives CASRFFVRGDTEAFF.

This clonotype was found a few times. CDR3 loop: CSADLLGGSGETQYF. The CDR3 nucleotides are TGCAGTGCCGACTTATTAGGCGGGAGCGGAGAGACCCAGTACTTC. The chain employs TRBV20-1 and TRBJ2-5, with 7 bases matching TRBD2. The V gene end was trimmed by 6 bases and the J gene end by 4 bases; junction bases not matched to a gene: 14. Germline V gives CDR1 DFQATT, CDR2 SNEGSKA (reference sequence). The length of the CDR3 is 15 residues.

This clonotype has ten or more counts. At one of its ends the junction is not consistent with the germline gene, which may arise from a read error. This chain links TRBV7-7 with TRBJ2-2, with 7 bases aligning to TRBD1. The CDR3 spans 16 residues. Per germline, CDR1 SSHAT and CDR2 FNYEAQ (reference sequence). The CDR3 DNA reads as TGTGCTAGCAGCGTCTCGACAGGGCTGAACACCGGGGAGCTGTTTTTT. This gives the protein CASSVSTGLNTGELFF. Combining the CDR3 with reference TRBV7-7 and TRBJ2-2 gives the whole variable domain GAGVSQSPRYKVTKRGQDVTLRCDPISSHATLYWYQQALGQGPEFLTYFNYEAQPDKSGLPSDRFSAERPEGSISTLTIQRTEQRDSAMYRCASSVSTGLNTGELFFGEGSRLTVL.

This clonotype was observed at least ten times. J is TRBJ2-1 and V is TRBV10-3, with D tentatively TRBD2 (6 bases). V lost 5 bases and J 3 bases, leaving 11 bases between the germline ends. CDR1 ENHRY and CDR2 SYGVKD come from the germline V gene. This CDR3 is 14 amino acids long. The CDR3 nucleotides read TGTGCCATCAGTCCCTCGGGGGACTACAATGAGCAGTTCTTC. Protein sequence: CAISPSGDYNEQFF.

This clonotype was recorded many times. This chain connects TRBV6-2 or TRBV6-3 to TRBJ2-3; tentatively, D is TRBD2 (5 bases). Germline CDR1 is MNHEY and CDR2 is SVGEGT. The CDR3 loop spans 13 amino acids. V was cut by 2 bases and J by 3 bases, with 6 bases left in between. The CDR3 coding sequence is TGTGCCAGCAGTTACCGGGAAACAGATACGCAGTATTTT. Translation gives CASSYRETDTQYF.

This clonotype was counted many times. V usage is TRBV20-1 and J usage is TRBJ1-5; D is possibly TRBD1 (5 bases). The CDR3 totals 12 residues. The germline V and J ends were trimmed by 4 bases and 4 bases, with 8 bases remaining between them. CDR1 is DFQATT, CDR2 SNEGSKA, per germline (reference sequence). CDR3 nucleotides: TGCAGTGCTAAACGGGGGAATCAGCCCCAGCATTTT. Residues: CSAKRGNQPQHF.

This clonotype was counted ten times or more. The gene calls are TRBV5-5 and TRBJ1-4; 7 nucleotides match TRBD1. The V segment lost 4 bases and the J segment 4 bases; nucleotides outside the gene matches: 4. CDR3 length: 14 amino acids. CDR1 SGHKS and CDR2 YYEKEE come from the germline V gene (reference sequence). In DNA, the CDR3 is TGTGCCAGCAGCCTCCGACAGGGTAATGAAAAACTGTTTTTT. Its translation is CASSLRQGNEKLFF.

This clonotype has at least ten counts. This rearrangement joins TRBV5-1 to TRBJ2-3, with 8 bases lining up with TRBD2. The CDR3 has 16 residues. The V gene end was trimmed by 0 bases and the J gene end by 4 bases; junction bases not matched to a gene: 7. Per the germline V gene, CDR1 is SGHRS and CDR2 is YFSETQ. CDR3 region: CASSLDTGGRADTQYF. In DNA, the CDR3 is TGCGCCAGCAGCTTGGATACGGGGGGGCGGGCAGATACGCAGTATTTT.

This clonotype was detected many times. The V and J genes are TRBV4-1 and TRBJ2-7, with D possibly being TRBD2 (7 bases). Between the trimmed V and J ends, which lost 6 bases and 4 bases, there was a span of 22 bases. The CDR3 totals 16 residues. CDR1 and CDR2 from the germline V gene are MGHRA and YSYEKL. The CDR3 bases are TGCGCCAGCAGACAGGCGGAGGGGGGGAGTAGTTACGAGCAGTACTTC. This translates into CASRQAEGGSSYEQYF.

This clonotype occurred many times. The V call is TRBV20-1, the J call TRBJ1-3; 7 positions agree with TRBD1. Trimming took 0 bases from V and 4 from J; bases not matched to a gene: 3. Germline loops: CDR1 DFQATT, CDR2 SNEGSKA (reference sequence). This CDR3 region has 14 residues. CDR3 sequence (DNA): TGCAGTGCTAGAGACCCGACAGGGGGAAACACCATATATTTT. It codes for CSARDPTGGNTIYF.

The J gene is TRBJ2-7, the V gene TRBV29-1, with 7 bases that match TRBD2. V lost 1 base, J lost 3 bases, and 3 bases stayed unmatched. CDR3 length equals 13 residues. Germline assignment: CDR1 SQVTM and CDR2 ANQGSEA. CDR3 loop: CSVEVGTNYEQYF. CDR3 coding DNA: TGCAGCGTTGAAGTGGGGACTAACTACGAGCAGTACTTC.

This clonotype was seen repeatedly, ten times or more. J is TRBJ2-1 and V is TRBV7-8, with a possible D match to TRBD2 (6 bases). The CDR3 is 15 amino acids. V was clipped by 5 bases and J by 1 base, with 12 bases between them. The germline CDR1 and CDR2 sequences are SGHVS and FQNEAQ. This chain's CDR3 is CASSPLGGSYNEQFF. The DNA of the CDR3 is TGTGCCAGCAGCCCACTCGGGGGATCCTACAATGAGCAGTTCTTC.

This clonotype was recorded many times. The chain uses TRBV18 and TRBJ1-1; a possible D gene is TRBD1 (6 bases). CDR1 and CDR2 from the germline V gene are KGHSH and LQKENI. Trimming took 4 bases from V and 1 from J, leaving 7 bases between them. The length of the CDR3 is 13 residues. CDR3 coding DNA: TGTGCCAGCTCACAAGGGGGGAACACTGAAGCTTTCTTT. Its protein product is CASSQGGNTEAFF. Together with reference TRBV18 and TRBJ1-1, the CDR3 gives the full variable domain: NAGVMQNPRHLVRRRGQEARLRCSPMKGHSHVYWYRQLPEEGLKFMVYLQKENIIDESGMPKERFSAEFPKEGPSILRIQQVVRGDSAAYFCASSQGGNTEAFFGQGTRLTVV.

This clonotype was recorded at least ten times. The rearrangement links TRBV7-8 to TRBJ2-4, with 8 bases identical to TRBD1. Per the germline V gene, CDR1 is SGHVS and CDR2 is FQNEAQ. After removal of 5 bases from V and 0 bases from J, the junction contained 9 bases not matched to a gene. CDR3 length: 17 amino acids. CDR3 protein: CASSPRGTGSAKNIQYF. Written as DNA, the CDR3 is TGTGCCAGCAGCCCAAGAGGGACAGGCTCAGCCAAAAACATTCAGTACTTC. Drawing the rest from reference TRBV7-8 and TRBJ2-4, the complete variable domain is GAGVSQSPRYKVAKRGQDVALRCDPISGHVSLFWYQQALGQGPEFLTYFQNEAQLDKSGLPSDRFFAERPEGSVSTLKIQRTQQEDSAVYLCASSPRGTGSAKNIQYFGAGTRLSVL.

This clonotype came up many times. CDR3 DNA sequence: TGCGCCAGCAGCTTGGACAGTCCCCAGGTCACTGAAGCTTTCTTT. It specifies CASSLDSPQVTEAFF. This chain uses TRBV5-1 with TRBJ1-1; no firm D call. The CDR3 runs to 15 residues. The V gene's germline CDR1 is SGHRS and CDR2 YFSETQ. The V end lost 0 bases, the J end lost 4 bases, and 13 bases lay between the germline ends.

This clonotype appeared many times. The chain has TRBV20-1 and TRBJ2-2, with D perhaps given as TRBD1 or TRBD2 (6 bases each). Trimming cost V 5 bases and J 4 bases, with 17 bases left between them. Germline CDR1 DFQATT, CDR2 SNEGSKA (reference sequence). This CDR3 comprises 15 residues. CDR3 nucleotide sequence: TGCAGTGCTCCTCGAGAGGAGGGGGTCACCGGGGAGCTGTTTTTT. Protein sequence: CSAPREEGVTGELFF.

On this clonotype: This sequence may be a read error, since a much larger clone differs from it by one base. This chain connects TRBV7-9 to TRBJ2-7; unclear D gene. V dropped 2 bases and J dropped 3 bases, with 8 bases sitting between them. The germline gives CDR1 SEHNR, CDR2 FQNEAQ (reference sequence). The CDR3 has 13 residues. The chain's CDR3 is CASSLFQGYEQYF. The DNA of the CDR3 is TGTGCCAGCAGCTTATTCCAAGGCTACGAGCAGTACTTC. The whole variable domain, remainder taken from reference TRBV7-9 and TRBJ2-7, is DTGVSQNPRHKITKRGQNVTFRCDPISEHNRLYWYRQTLGQGPEFLTYFQNEAQLEKSRLLSDRFSAERPKGSFSTLEIQRTEQGDSAMYLCASSLFQGYEQYFGPGTRLTVT.

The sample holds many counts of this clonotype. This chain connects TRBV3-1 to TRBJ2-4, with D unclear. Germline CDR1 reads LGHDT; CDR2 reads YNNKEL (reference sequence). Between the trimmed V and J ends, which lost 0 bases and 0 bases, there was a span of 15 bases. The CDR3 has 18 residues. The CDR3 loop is CASSQDTWQQLAKNIQYF. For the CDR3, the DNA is TGTGCCAGCAGCCAAGATACGTGGCAACAATTAGCCAAAAACATTCAGTACTTC.

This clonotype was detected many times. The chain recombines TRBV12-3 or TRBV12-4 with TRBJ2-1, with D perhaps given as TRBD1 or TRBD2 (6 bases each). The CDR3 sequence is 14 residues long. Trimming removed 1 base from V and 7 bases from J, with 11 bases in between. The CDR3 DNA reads TGTGCCAGCAGTTTAGGCGGGACAAGGAATGAGCAGTTCTTC. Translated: CASSLGGTRNEQFF.

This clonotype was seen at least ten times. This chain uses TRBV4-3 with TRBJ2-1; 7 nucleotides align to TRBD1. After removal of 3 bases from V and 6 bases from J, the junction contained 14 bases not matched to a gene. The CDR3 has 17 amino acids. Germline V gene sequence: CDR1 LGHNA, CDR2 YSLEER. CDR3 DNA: TGCGCCAGCAGCCAGGGGGTAGGGACGCAGGGGGTCAATGAGCAGTTCTTC. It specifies CASSQGVGTQGVNEQFF.

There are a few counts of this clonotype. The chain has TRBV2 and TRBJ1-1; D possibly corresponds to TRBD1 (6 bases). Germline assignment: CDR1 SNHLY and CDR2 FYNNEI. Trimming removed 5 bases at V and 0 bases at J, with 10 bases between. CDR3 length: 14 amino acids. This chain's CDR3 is CASSTQGVNTEAFF. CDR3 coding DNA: TGTGCCAGCAGTACACAGGGCGTGAACACTGAAGCTTTCTTT.

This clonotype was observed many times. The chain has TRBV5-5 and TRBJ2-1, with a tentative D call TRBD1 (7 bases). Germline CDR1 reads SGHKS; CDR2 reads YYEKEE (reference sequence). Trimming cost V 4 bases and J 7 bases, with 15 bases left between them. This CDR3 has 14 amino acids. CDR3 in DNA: TGTGCCAGCAGCGGCAGGGGGGAGAGGAATGAGCAGTTCTTC. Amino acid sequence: CASSGRGERNEQFF. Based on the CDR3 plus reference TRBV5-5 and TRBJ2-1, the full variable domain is DAGVTQSPTHLIKTRGQQVTLRCSPISGHKSVSWYQQVLGQGPQFIFQYYEKEERGRGNFPDRFSARQFPNYSSELNVNALLLGDSALYLCASSGRGERNEQFFGPGTRLTVL.

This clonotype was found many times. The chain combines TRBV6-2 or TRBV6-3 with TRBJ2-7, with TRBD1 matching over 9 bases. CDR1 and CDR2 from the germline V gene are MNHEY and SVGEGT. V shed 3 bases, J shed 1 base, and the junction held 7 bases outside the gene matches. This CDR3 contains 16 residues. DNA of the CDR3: TGTGCCAGCAGTTATCGGACAGGGGCCGGATCCTACGAGCAGTACTTC. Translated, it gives CASSYRTGAGSYEQYF.

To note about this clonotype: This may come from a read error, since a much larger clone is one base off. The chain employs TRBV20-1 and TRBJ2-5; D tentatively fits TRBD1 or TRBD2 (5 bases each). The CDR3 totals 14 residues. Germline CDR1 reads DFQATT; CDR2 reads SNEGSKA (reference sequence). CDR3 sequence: CSARGGTLKENQYF. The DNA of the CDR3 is TGCAGTGCTAGAGGGGGGACGTTGAAAGAGAACCAGTACTTC.

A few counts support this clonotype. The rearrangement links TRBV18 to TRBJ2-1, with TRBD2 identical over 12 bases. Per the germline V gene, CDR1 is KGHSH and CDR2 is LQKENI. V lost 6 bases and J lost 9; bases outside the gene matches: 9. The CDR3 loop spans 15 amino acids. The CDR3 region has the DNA TGTGCCAGCTCCTCGACTAGCGGGAGAGTGGGTGAGCAGTTCTTC. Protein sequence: CASSSTSGRVGEQFF.

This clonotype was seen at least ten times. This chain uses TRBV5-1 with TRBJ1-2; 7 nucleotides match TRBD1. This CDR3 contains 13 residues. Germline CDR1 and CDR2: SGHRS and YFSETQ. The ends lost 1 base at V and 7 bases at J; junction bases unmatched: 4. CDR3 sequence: CASSLTGVPGYTF. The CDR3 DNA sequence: TGCGCCAGCAGCTTGACAGGGGTACCTGGCTACACCTTC.